This T cell receptor beta chain originates from a study of T cells in Graves' hyperthyroidism and ophthalmopathy. V was shortened by 3 bases and J by 1 base, with 12 bases between the two germline ends. CDR1 is SGDLS and CDR2 is YYNGEE in the germline V gene. The CDR3 is made up of 15 amino acids. This clonotype was recorded at least ten times. The antigen remains undetermined. Amplified TCR beta CDR3 regions derived from RNA transcripts. RT-PCR in the first round (using the HTBI primer set) targeted the TCR CDR3. MiXCR, applied by TCRdb to the multiplex PCR reads, yields one record per CDR3 protein. The sample contains about 400,000 distinct CDR3 sequences, 12% to 15% of which appear only once. Study-wide points: Ophthalmopathy was identified by the model a median about six months ahead of onset.

Sequencing was performed on blood. The TCR sequence derives from a young woman with Graves' hyperthyroidism. The chain has TRBV9 and TRBJ2-3; a weak D match, TRBD2 (6 bases). DNA of the CDR3: TGTGCCAGCAGCGCAATGGGGGGACGCACAGATACGCAGTATTTT. It specifies CASSAMGGRTDTQYF.